This paragraph reports one T cell receptor (beta chain). Authors' processing steps: By means of reference gene primer amplification, nucleated cell counts were estimated. The repertoire was sequenced with immunoSEQ multiplex PCR; TCRdb's copy has only in-frame clones and lacks some. The V and J calls and clone size are taken from that table; D and trimming were inferred from the DNA. The sample consists of 260,000 or so clones, approximately 86% of them appearing once. Cohort allocation depended upon clinical history that participants reported. This sample is drawn from a study of blood T cell repertoires in COVID-19. Germline V gene lookup returns CDR1 MNHEY and CDR2 SVGAGI. This CDR3 has 13 residues. V lost 2 bases to trimming and J lost 10 bases, with 9 bases between them.

The TCR sequence derives from a woman in her thirties with acute COVID-19. Sequenced material: PBMCs or T cells enriched from blood (not recorded which). The chain joins TRBV6-5 to TRBJ1-6; no firm D call. CDR3 DNA sequence: TGTGCCAGCAGTTACCTTAGAGGGTCACCCCTCCACTTT. As protein: CASSYLRGSPLHF.